This TCR beta chain is drawn from a study of early T cells in non-severe SARS-CoV-2 infection (dated by TCRdb to about 2021). Regarding the study in general: TCR sequencing used bulk RNA from unsorted whole blood, so alpha and beta chains could not be paired.

What the study reported, not specific to this receptor: VDJdb matching was skewed toward anti-spike CD8 responses and likely underestimated virus-specific expansions, missing private and CD4 specificities.

The germline V gene provides CDR1 MDHEN and CDR2 SYDVKM. There are 11 amino acids in the CDR3, from cysteine to phenylalanine inclusive. Left in the record is the CDR3 DNA by itself, 33 bases read in frame from the first base. V is shortened by 2 bases, J by 10 bases, and the region joining them spans 6 bases. The library was built by means of 5' RACE. Sequenced using a NextSeq 500. The TCR library protocol attached unique molecular identifiers to individual cDNA molecules to correct for sequencing error and PCR bias. Both TCR alpha and beta chains were sequenced, and tight co-correlation was observed between alpha and beta sequence abundances in each sample. The original pipeline was this. Decombinator V4 was used to annotate the V gene, J gene and CDR3 of the TCR sequences. Expanded TCRs were defined as changing significantly between any two time points under a Poisson model with p below 0.0001. Abundances of TCRs were expressed as counts per million after normalisation to the total number of TCRs sequenced in each sample. TRAV1-2 paired with TRAJ12, TRAJ20 or TRAJ33 defined MAIT TCRs, while TRAV10 paired with TRAJ18 defined iNKT TCRs. VDJdb, accessed on 1 November 2021, was searched for TCRs annotated for CMV, EBV and SARS-CoV-2, and TCRs annotated for more than one antigen were excluded. TCRdb applied fastp at Q25 and MiXCR to the public reads, then kept only in-frame beta chains. Duplicate CDR3 protein sequences are folded into a single record with the most common DNA and genes. TCRdb, rather than the study authors, made the V and J calls. In all, the sample holds tens of thousands of distinct CDR3 sequences, and approximately 9.5% of those were seen once. The top ten clones comprise roughly 6% of the sample.

This clonotype has at least ten counts. Its antigen has not been determined. Base qualities are not recorded, but no much larger clone differs from it by a single base. This was a case-control study nested in a cohort of healthcare workers in London, UK, who had nasopharyngeal swab PCR tests and blood samples taken every week. Healthcare workers were recruited during the week of the UK lockdown, between 23 and 31 March 2020, and followed weekly for up to roughly 15 weeks. The sample was whole blood. The sequence is built from TRBV28 and TRBJ2-1; the D gene is perhaps TRBD1, from 6 matching bases. This TCR was recovered from an adult who was a healthcare worker with PCR-confirmed SARS-CoV-2 infection or an uninfected control (not recorded which). The DNA is as follows: TGTGCCAGCAGTTTAAGGGGGGAGCAGTTCTTC. Protein translation: CASSLRGEQFF.